This TCR beta chain was observed in a study of OX40 agonist ivuxolimab in advanced cancers. The germline V gene encodes CDR1 MNHNY and CDR2 SVGAGI (reference sequence). V lost 0 bases and J 6 bases, leaving 8 bases between the germline ends. The CDR3 consists of 13 residues. This clone has a single count. Its antigen is currently unknown. The study, taken as a whole, reports: At 0.1 to 3.0 mg/kg, CD4+ and CD8+ blood T cells expanded clonally by week 6.

Sequencing was performed with immunoSEQ multiplex PCR; in TCRdb, only in-frame clones are kept and a portion is missing. Of around 64,000 clones in the sample, approximately 81% were seen once. Here the sequenced sample was CD4+ or CD8+ T cells sorted from blood, taken in a trial of the OX40 agonist ivuxolimab. This rearrangement joins TRBV6-6 to TRBJ1-2; the D is unclear. The sequence derives from an adult with an advanced solid tumor such as melanoma, head and neck, liver or kidney cancer. The CDR3 DNA reads TGTGCCAGCAGTTACTCGGGTGGGGATGGCTACACCTTC. It yields the protein CASSYSGGDGYTF.